Below are 17 T cell receptor beta chains sequenced from a single sample in a study of shared clonotypes between healthy human individuals. Sequencing used immunoSEQ multiplex PCR; TCRdb keeps in-frame clones, though not all of them. The sample gives about 2.5 million clones, 85% to 95% of which show up once; around 0.4% is in the top ten. The sample consisted of naive CD4+ T cells from PBMCs. Subset meaning: CD45RA+ positively selected. Receptors originate from a man aged 18 to 29 in good health. Some clones in this sample may be carry-over from other donors' samples.

This sequence joins TRBV18 and TRBJ2-5, with a tentative D call TRBD2 (5 bases). The CDR3 spans 14 residues. Germline assignment: CDR1 KGHSH and CDR2 LQKENI. Trimming pared 2 bases from V and 7 bases from J, leaving 14 bases between. CDR3 coding DNA: TGTGCCAGCTCACCAGGAGCGGAGTCCAGGACCCAGTACTTC. It encodes CASSPGAESRTQYF. Full variable domain (missing parts from reference TRBV18 and TRBJ2-5): NAGVMQNPRHLVRRRGQEARLRCSPMKGHSHVYWYRQLPEEGLKFMVYLQKENIIDESGMPKERFSAEFPKEGPSILRIQQVVRGDSAAYFCASSPGAESRTQYFGPGTRLLVL.

The chain employs TRBV18 and TRBJ2-7; TRBD2 matches at 11 bases. Germline V gives CDR1 KGHSH, CDR2 LQKENI. The CDR3 runs 15 residues. With V trimmed by 6 bases and J by 0 bases, 4 bases remained unmatched. CDR3 sequence reads: CASSQTSGNSYEQYF. The CDR3 DNA reads TGTGCCAGCTCTCAGACTAGCGGGAACTCCTACGAGCAGTACTTC.

This clone was detected once. This chain links TRBV28 with TRBJ1-3; no clear D. The CDR3 consists of 14 residues. V lost 6 bases to trimming and J lost 7 bases, with 16 bases between them. CDR1 and CDR2 (germline): MDHEN, SYDVKM. This CDR3 is CASSLTRTANTIYF. DNA of the CDR3: TGTGCCAGCAGCCTCACACGGACGGCGAACACCATATATTTT. The full variable domain, with the rest looked up from reference TRBV28 and TRBJ1-3, is DVKVTQSSRYLVKRTGEKVFLECVQDMDHENMFWYRQDPGLGLRLIYFSYDVKMKEKGDIPEGYSVSREKKERFSLILESASTNQTSMYLCASSLTRTANTIYFGEGSWLTVV.

The genes are TRBV5-3 and TRBJ2-7; D may be TRBD2 (6 bases). TRBV5-3 is identified as an open reading frame with a role that is uncertain. There are 14 residues in the CDR3. The CDR3 region is CPPKPASVSYEQYF. The CDR3 DNA sequence: TGTCCCCCGAAACCAGCTAGCGTCTCCTACGAGCAGTACTTC.

In the case of this clone: Other nucleotide sequences in the sample specify the same CDR3. V usage is TRBV28 and J usage is TRBJ2-2; the D gene could be TRBD1 or TRBD2 (6 bases each). Germline CDR1 is MDHEN and CDR2 is SYDVKM. V was clipped by 2 bases and J by 6 bases, with 7 bases between them. This CDR3 is built from 13 residues. CDR3 bases: TGTGCCAGCAGTTTAGGGGGGCCCGGGGAGCTGTTTTTT. This encodes CASSLGGPGELFF.

The V gene is TRBV28, the J gene TRBJ1-4, with unresolved D. This CDR3 spans 14 amino acids. Trimming left V 6 bases short and J 5 bases short, with 13 bases between. Germline lookup yields CDR1 MDHEN and CDR2 SYDVKM. Here the CDR3 reads CASSPSDLNEKLFF. CDR3 coding DNA: TGTGCCAGCAGCCCGTCGGACTTAAATGAAAAACTGTTTTTT.

This clone was seen a handful of times. Other DNA sequences in the same sample also yield this CDR3. The chain employs TRBV2 and TRBJ1-2; 7 positions agree with TRBD1. Germline CDR1 reads SNHLY; CDR2 reads FYNNEI. Trimming cost V 4 bases and J 8 bases; bases outside gene matches: 4. The CDR3 loop spans 12 amino acids. CDR3 protein: CASSGTGVGYTF. The CDR3 nucleotides read TGTGCCAGCAGTGGAACAGGGGTAGGCTACACCTTC.

The V call is TRBV28, the J call TRBJ2-6; no reliable D call. Germline CDR1 and CDR2: MDHEN and SYDVKM. Trimming took 7 bases from V and 4 from J, leaving 17 bases between them. This CDR3 comprises 16 residues. This chain's CDR3 is CASISPRASGANVLTF. Here the CDR3 DNA reads TGTGCCAGCATATCTCCCCGGGCTTCGGGGGCCAACGTCCTGACTTTC.

The chain employs TRBV29-1 and TRBJ2-3; a weak D match, TRBD1 (5 bases). CDR1 is SQVTM, CDR2 ANQGSEA, per germline. V was cut by 1 base and J by 3 bases, with 11 bases left in between. The CDR3 spans 14 residues. This chain's CDR3 is CSVEGSGWTDTQYF. CDR3 bases: TGCAGCGTTGAAGGATCAGGGTGGACAGATACGCAGTATTTT.

The V gene is TRBV28, the J gene TRBJ2-2; the match to TRBD1 covers 7 bases. Trimming cost V 0 bases and J 1 base; bases outside gene matches: 5. CDR1 and CDR2 (germline): MDHEN, SYDVKM. CDR3 length: 17 residues. CDR3 sequence: CASSLWWGQQNTGELFF. The CDR3 region has the DNA TGTGCCAGCAGTTTATGGTGGGGACAGCAGAACACCGGGGAGCTGTTTTTT. Variable domain in full (rest from reference TRBV28 and TRBJ2-2): DVKVTQSSRYLVKRTGEKVFLECVQDMDHENMFWYRQDPGLGLRLIYFSYDVKMKEKGDIPEGYSVSREKKERFSLILESASTNQTSMYLCASSLWWGQQNTGELFFGEGSRLTVL.

V is TRBV6-1 and J is TRBJ2-1, with 12 nucleotides matching TRBD2. Germline-derived CDR1 and CDR2 are MNHNS and SASEGT. The CDR3 is 16 amino acids. After removal of 4 bases from V and 3 bases from J, the junction contained 4 bases not matched to a gene. Here the CDR3 reads CASSGRLAGVYNEQFF. Written as DNA, the CDR3 is TGTGCCAGCAGTGGAAGACTAGCGGGAGTCTACAATGAGCAGTTCTTC.

The chain combines TRBV5-1 with TRBJ2-5; TRBD1 aligns across 8 bases. CDR1 and CDR2 (germline): SGHRS, YFSETQ. The CDR3 contains 15 residues. V was pared by 1 base and J by 11 bases, with 13 bases of the junction left unmatched. CDR3 DNA: TGCGCCAGCAGCTTGAGGATTTCAGGGGGCATAGGGCAGTACTTC. Amino acid sequence: CASSLRISGGIGQYF.

The chain recombines TRBV27 with TRBJ2-4; D remains unclear. Germline CDR1 reads MNHEY; CDR2 reads SMNVEV (reference sequence). This CDR3 has 11 amino acids. V gave up 8 bases and J gave up 8 bases, with 10 bases separating them. DNA for the CDR3: TGTGCCAGCGCGCGTGGAGACATTCAGTACTTC. Translation: CASARGDIQYF.

The rearrangement uses TRBV16 and TRBJ2-1, with 10 bases matching TRBD2. This CDR3 spans 15 amino acids. Germline V gene lookup returns CDR1 KGHSY and CDR2 FQNENV. The V segment lost 8 bases and the J segment 0 bases; nucleotides outside the gene matches: 4. The CDR3 coding sequence is TGTGCCAGCGCTGCTAGCGGGAGCTCCTACAATGAGCAGTTCTTC. It specifies CASAASGSSYNEQFF.

This clone was counted a single time. V usage is TRBV7-8 and J usage is TRBJ2-7; 7 bases map to TRBD1. The germline gives CDR1 SGHVS, CDR2 FQNEAQ. V shed 1 base, J shed 4 bases, and the junction held 10 bases outside the gene matches. The CDR3 sequence is 16 residues long. This CDR3 reads CASSLDLWDRYYEQYF. The CDR3 coding sequence is TGTGCCAGCAGCTTAGATTTGTGGGACAGATATTACGAGCAGTACTTC.

V usage is TRBV19 and J usage is TRBJ2-5; either TRBD1 or TRBD2 may supply D (5 bases each). The CDR3 sequence is 16 residues long. Germline loops: CDR1 LNHDA, CDR2 SQIVND (reference sequence). The ends were cut back, 3 bases at V and 2 bases at J, with 16 bases in the middle. The CDR3 DNA follows: TGTGCCAGTAGTATCCCGAACTCGGGACGGCAAGAGACCCAGTACTTC. Protein product: CASSIPNSGRQETQYF.

The rearrangement joins TRBV10-1 to TRBJ1-5; no definite D call. The CDR3 covers 12 residues. Germline V gene sequence: CDR1 WNHNN, CDR2 SYGVQD (reference sequence). Deletions cut 0 bases from V and 7 bases from J, with 4 bases between. The CDR3 sequence: CASSESLQPQHF. DNA for the CDR3: TGCGCCAGCAGTGAGTCCTTACAGCCCCAGCATTTT.